These T cell receptor beta chains were read from a single sample in a study of T cell responses to AZD1222 COVID-19 vaccine. The repertoire was sequenced with immunoSEQ multiplex PCR; TCRdb's copy has only in-frame clones and lacks some. Of 160,000 or so clones in the sample, about 91% were seen once. The specimen was peripheral blood, collected on day 0 of AZD1222 vaccination. These TCRs come from an adult in good health. Each CDR3 is given with its conserved first and last residue. A D gene is named only where the DNA matches it firmly. Size values are once, few and many counts, or a class for expanded clones, and some rows have none.

>TRBJ1-2|.|TRBV7-2|TRBD1
CASSGRTGQGGYTF
TGTGCCAGCAGCGGCCGGACAGGGCAGGGTGGCTACACCTTC
>TRBJ2-1|once|TRBV27|TRBD1
CASSPQQGGPYNEQFF
TGTGCCAGCAGCCCCCAACAGGGGGGACCCTACAATGAGCAGTTCTTC
>TRBJ2-7|.|TRBV5-1|.
CASSLAGSYEQYF
TGCGCCAGCAGCTTGGCCGGATCCTACGAGCAGTACTTC
>TRBJ2-1|.|TRBV28|.
CASSLLGSTGNEQFF
TGTGCCAGCAGTTTGCTAGGGTCGACGGGGAATGAGCAGTTCTTC
>TRBJ1-2|.|TRBV11-3|.
CASSLGRAGGYTF
TGTGCCAGCAGCTTGGGCAGGGCGGGTGGCTACACCTTC
>TRBJ2-4|few|TRBV6-1|.
CASSEARVRNIQYF
TGTGCCAGCAGTGAAGCCAGGGTGCGGAACATTCAGTACTTC
>TRBJ2-7|.|TRBV3-1/TRBV3-2|TRBD2
CASSHGTSGPYEQYF
TGTGCCAGCAGCCACGGGACTAGCGGGCCCTACGAGCAGTACTTC
>TRBJ2-5|.|TRBV11-2|.
CASSLRWGRGAETQYF
TGTGCCAGCAGCCTGAGATGGGGTCGGGGCGCCGAGACCCAGTACTTC
>TRBJ2-3|.|TRBV24-1|TRBD2
CATSDSAGVPDTQYF
TGTGCCACCAGTGATTCGGCGGGAGTTCCAGATACGCAGTATTTT
>TRBJ2-2|few|TRBV7-2|TRBD1
CASSHRDRVQNTGELFF
TGTGCCAGCAGCCACCGGGACAGGGTCCAGAACACCGGGGAGCTGTTTTTT
>TRBJ2-1|.|TRBV5-1|TRBD2
CASSLGGRGNEQFF
TGCGCCAGCAGCTTGGGCGGGAGAGGCAATGAGCAGTTCTTC
>TRBJ1-5|.|TRBV6-2/TRBV6-3|.
CASSYLGRSRQPQHF
TGTGCCAGCAGTTACTTGGGGAGGAGTAGACAGCCCCAGCATTTT
>TRBJ1-5|.|TRBV2|TRBD1
CASSRLRDRANQPQHF
TGTGCCAGCAGCCGCCTCAGGGACAGGGCAAATCAGCCCCAGCATTTT
>TRBJ2-7|.|TRBV9|.
CASSVGSSYEQYF
TGTGCCAGCAGCGTGGGCTCCTCCTACGAGCAGTACTTC
>TRBJ2-7|.|TRBV11-1|TRBD2
CASSPGTSSSYEQYF
TGTGCCAGCAGCCCAGGGACTAGCAGCTCCTACGAGCAGTACTTC
>TRBJ1-2|.|TRBV11-1|.
CASSLAGQAATF
TGTGCCAGCAGCTTAGCAGGCCAGGCAGCCACCTTC
>TRBJ2-7|once|TRBV28|.
CASSLFRTRGEQYF
TGTGCCAGCAGTTTATTCAGGACTCGTGGCGAGCAGTACTTC
>TRBJ1-5|.|TRBV24-1|.
CATSAGSRYSNQPQHF
TGTGCCACCAGTGCCGGATCGAGGTATAGCAATCAGCCCCAGCATTTT
>TRBJ2-7|once|TRBV3-1/TRBV3-2|TRBD2
CASSPVSGAGAYEQYF
TGTGCCAGCAGCCCCGTAAGTGGTGCGGGAGCATACGAGCAGTACTTC
>TRBJ2-1|.|TRBV7-9|TRBD2
CASSLADSGSSYNEQFF
TGTGCCAGCAGCTTAGCGGATAGCGGGAGCTCCTACAATGAGCAGTTCTTC
>TRBJ2-3|.|TRBV14|TRBD2
CASSQGLANTQYF
TGTGCCAGCAGCCAGGGACTAGCAAATACGCAGTATTTT
>TRBJ1-3|.|TRBV30|.
CAWSVAGNTIYF
TGTGCCTGGAGTGTAGCCGGAAACACCATATATTTT